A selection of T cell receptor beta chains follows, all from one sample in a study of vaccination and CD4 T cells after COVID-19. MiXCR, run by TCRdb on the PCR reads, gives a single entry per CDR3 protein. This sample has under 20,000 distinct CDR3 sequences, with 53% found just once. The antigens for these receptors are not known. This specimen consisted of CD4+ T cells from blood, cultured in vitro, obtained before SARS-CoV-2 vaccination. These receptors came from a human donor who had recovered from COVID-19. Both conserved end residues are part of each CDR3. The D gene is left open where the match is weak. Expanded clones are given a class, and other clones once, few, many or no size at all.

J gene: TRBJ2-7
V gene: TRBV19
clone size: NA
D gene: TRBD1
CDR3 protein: CASSTSRQGSYEQYF
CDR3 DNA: TGTGCCAGTAGTACTTCTCGACAGGGCTCCTACGAGCAGTACTTC

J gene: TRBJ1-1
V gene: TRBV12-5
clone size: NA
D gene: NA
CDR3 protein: CASGPEVWGTEAFF
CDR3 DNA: TGTGCTAGTGGCCCAGAGGTTTGGGGCACTGAAGCTTTCTTT

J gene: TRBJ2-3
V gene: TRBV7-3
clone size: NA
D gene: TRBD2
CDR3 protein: CASSQGLAGADTQYF
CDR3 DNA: TGTGCCAGCAGCCAGGGACTAGCTGGAGCAGATACGCAGTATTTT

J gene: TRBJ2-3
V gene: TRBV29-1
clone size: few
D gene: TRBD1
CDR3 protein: CSVVGGVLSDTQYF
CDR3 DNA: TGCAGCGTTGTAGGGGGCGTATTGTCCGATACGCAGTATTTT

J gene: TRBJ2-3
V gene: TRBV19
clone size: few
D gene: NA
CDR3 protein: CASSLSGPGKGTDTQYF
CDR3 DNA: TGTGCCAGTAGCCTATCCGGGCCCGGGAAGGGCACAGATACGCAGTATTTT

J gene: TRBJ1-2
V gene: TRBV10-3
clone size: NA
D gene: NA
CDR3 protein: CAISGTGDKDYGYTF
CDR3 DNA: TGTGCCATCAGTGGTACGGGTGACAAGGACTATGGCTACACCTTC

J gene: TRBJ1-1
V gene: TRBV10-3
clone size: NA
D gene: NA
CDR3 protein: CAISESSQGLNTEAFF
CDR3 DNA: TGTGCCATCAGTGAGTCGAGCCAGGGCCTCAACACTGAAGCTTTCTTT

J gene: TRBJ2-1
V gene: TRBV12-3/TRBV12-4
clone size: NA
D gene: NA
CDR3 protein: CASSLRASYNEQFF
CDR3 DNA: TGTGCCAGCAGTTTGCGAGCCTCCTACAATGAGCAGTTCTTC

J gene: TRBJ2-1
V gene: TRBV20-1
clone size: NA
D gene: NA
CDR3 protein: CSAATPGPYNEQFF
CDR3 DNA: TGCAGTGCTGCCACCCCCGGCCCCTACAATGAGCAGTTCTTC

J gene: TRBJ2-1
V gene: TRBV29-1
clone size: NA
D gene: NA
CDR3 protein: CSVDGVSSYNEQFF
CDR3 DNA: TGCAGCGTTGACGGGGTCAGCTCCTACAATGAGCAGTTCTTC

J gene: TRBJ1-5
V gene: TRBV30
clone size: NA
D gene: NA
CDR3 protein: CAWSARARQPQHF
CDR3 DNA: TGTGCCTGGAGTGCACGGGCACGACAGCCCCAGCATTTT

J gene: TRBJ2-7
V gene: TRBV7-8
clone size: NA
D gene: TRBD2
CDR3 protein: CASSLPRRLAINSEQYF
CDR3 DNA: TGTGCCAGCAGCTTACCCCGCCGACTAGCCATTAACAGCGAGCAGTACTTC

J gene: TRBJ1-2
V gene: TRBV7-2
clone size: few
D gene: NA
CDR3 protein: CASSLDGTGEYYGYTF
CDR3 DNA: TGTGCCAGCAGCTTAGACGGGACCGGTGAATACTATGGCTACACCTTC

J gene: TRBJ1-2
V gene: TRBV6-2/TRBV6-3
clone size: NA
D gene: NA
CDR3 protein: CASRHPGKGANYGYTF
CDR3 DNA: TGTGCCAGCAGACACCCCGGGAAGGGGGCTAACTATGGCTACACCTTC

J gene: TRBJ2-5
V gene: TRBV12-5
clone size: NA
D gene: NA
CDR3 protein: CASGLNSFAQYF
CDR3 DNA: TGTGCTAGTGGTTTGAACAGCTTCGCCCAGTACTTC

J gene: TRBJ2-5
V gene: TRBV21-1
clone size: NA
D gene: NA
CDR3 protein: CASSKFPLTSGTKREETQYF
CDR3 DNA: TGTGCCAGCAGCAAATTCCCCCTGACTAGCGGGACTAAGAGGGAAGAGACCCAGTACTTC

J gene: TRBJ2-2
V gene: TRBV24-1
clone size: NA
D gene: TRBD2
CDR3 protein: CATRKGGAEVTGELFF
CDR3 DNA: TGTGCCACCAGAAAGGGAGGGGCGGAGGTGACCGGGGAGCTGTTTTTT

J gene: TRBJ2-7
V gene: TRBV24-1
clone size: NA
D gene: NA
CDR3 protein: CATIGVRDTPYEQYF
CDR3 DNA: TGTGCCACCATAGGGGTTAGGGACACTCCCTACGAGCAGTACTTC

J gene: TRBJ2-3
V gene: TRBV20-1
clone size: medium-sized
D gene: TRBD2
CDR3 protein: CSAISRLGLAGVTDTQYF
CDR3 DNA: TGCAGTGCTATAAGTCGTTTGGGACTAGCGGGAGTCACAGATACGCAGTATTTT

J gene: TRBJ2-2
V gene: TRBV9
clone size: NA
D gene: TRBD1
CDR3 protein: CASCPGQLLPGELFF
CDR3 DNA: TGTGCCAGCTGCCCGGGACAGCTTCTCCCCGGGGAGCTGTTTTTT

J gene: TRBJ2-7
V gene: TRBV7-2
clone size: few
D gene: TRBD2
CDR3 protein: CASSLASGQYEQYF
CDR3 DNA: TGTGCCAGCAGCTTAGCTAGCGGGCAATACGAGCAGTACTTC

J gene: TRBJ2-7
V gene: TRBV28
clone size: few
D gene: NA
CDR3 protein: CASIGNYEQYF
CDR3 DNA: TGTGCCAGCATCGGCAACTACGAGCAGTACTTC

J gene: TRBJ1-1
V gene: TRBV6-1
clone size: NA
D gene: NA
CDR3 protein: CASTPGGTEAFF
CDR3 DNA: TGTGCCAGCACCCCCGGCGGGACTGAAGCTTTCTTT

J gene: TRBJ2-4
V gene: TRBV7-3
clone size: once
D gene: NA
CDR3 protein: CASSLTGSGPAHF
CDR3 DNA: TGTGCCAGCAGCTTAACCGGATCGGGCCCCGCACACTTC

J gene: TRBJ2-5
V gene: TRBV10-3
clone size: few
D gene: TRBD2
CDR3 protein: CAISESKRGGSETQYF
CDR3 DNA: TGTGCCATCAGTGAGTCGAAAAGGGGCGGGAGTGAGACCCAGTACTTC

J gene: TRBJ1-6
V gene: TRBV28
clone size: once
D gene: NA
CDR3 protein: CASSPPAGHSPLHF
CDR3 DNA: TGTGCCAGCAGTCCTCCAGCGGGGCATTCACCCCTCCACTTT

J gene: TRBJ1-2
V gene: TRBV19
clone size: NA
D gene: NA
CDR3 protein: CASSISGIGGGYTF
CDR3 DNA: TGTGCCAGTAGTATATCAGGGATCGGTGGAGGCTACACCTTC

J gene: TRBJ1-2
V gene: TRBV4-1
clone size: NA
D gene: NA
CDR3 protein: CASSQEPAAANYGYTF
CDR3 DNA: TGCGCCAGCAGCCAAGAGCCTGCGGCGGCGAACTATGGCTACACCTTC

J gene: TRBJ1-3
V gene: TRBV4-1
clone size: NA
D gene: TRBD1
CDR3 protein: CASSQGPARGYGNTIYF
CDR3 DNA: TGCGCCAGCAGCCAAGGCCCAGCCAGGGGGTACGGAAACACCATATATTTT

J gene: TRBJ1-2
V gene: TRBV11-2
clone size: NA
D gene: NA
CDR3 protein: CASSLRDIGYTF
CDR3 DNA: TGTGCCAGCAGCCTACGGGATATTGGCTACACCTTC

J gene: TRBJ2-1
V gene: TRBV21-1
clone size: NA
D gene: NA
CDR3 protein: CASSKCCREQFF
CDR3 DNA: TGTGCCAGCAGCAAATGCTGTAGAGAGCAGTTCTTC

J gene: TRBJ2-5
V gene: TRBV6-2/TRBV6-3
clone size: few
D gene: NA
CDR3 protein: CASSYSSALETQYF
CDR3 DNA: TGTGCCAGCAGTTACTCTTCGGCGTTAGAGACCCAGTACTTC

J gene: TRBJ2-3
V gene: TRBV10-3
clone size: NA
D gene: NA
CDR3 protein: CAISESKPGRTDTQYF
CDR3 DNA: TGTGCCATCAGTGAGTCGAAACCCGGACGCACAGATACGCAGTATTTT

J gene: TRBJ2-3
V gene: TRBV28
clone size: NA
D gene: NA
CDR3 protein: CASTDTTSTDTQYF
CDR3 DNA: TGTGCCAGCACTGATACTACTAGCACAGATACGCAGTATTTT

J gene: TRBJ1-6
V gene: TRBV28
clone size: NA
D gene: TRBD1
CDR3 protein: CASYSLGGKGAFNSPLHF
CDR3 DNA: TGTGCCAGCTACTCACTGGGCGGGAAGGGGGCTTTCAATTCACCCCTCCACTTT

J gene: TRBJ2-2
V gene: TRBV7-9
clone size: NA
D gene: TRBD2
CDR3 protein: CASSQAGEVTGELFF
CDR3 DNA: TGTGCCAGCAGCCAAGCGGGAGAGGTCACCGGGGAGCTGTTTTTT

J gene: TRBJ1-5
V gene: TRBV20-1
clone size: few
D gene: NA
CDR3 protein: CSASSRGAPSNQPQHF
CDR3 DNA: TGCAGTGCTAGTTCGCGGGGGGCCCCTAGCAATCAGCCCCAGCATTTT

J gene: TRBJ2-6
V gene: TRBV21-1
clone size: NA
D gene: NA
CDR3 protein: CASSLRQGSPGANVLTF
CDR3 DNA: TGTGCCAGCAGCCTAAGACAGGGGAGCCCTGGGGCCAACGTCCTGACTTTC

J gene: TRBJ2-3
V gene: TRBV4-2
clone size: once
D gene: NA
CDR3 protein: CASSQAGEADTQYF
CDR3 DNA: TGTGCCAGCAGCCAAGCGGGAGAGGCAGATACGCAGTATTTT

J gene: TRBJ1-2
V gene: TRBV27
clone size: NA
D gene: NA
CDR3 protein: CASSLEGTGYGYTF
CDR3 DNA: TGTGCCAGCAGTTTAGAGGGGACCGGGTATGGCTACACCTTC

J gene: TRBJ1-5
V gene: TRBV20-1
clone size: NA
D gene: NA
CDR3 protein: CSARDEGLKNQPQHF
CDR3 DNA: TGCAGTGCTAGAGATGAGGGATTAAAAAATCAGCCCCAGCATTTT

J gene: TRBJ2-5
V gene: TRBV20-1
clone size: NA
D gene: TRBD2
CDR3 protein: CSAETSGMLETQYF
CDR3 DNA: TGCAGTGCTGAGACTAGCGGGATGTTAGAGACCCAGTACTTC

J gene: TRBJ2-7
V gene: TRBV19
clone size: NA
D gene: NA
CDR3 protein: CASSGTSLSYEQYF
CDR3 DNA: TGTGCCAGTAGCGGGACCAGCCTGTCCTACGAGCAGTACTTC

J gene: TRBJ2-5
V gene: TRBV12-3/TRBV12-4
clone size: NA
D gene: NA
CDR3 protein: CASSFSETQYF
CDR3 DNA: TGTGCCAGCAGTTTTTCGGAGACCCAGTACTTC

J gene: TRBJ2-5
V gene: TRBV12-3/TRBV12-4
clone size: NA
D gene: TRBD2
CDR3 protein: CATTSRTQETQYF
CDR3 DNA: TGTGCCACGACTAGCCGAACGCAAGAGACCCAGTACTTC

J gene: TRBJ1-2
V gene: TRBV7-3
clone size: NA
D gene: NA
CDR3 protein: CASSLGTGPDGYTF
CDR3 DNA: TGTGCCAGCAGCTTGGGTACAGGTCCCGATGGCTACACCTTC

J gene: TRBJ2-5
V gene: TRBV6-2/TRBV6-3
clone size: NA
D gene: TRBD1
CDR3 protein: CASSSTGTGGETQYF
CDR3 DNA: TGTGCCAGCAGCTCCACCGGGACAGGGGGAGAGACCCAGTACTTC

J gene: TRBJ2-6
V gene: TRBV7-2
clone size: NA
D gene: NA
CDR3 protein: CASSLKVLGTARPGANVLTF
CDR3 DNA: TGTGCCAGCAGCTTAAAGGTACTTGGCACCGCGAGACCTGGGGCCAACGTCCTGACTTTC

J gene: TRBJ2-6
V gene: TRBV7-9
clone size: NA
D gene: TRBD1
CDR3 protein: CASSFTGAGANVLTF
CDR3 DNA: TGTGCCAGCAGCTTTACAGGGGCTGGGGCCAACGTCCTGACTTTC

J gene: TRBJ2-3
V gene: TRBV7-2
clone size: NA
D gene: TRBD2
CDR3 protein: CASSSLAGGNPSTDTQYF
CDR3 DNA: TGTGCCAGCAGCTCATTAGCGGGAGGAAACCCCTCCACAGATACGCAGTATTTT